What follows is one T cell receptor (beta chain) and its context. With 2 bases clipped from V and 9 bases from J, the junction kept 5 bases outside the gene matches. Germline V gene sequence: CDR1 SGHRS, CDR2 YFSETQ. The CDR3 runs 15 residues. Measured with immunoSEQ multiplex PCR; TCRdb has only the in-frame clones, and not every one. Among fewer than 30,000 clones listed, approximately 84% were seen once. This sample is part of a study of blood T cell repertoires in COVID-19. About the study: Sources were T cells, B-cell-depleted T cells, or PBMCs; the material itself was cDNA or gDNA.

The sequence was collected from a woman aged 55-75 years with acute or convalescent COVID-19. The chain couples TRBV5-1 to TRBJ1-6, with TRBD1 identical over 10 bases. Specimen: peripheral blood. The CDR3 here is CASSFGTGESSPLHF. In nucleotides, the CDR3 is TGCGCCAGCAGCTTTGGGACAGGGGAAAGTTCACCCCTCCACTTT. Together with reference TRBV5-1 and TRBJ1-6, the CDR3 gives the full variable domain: KAGVTQTPRYLIKTRGQQVTLSCSPISGHRSVSWYQQTPGQGLQFLFEYFSETQRNKGNFPGRFSGRQFSNSRSEMNVSTLELGDSALYLCASSFGTGESSPLHFGNGTRLTVT.